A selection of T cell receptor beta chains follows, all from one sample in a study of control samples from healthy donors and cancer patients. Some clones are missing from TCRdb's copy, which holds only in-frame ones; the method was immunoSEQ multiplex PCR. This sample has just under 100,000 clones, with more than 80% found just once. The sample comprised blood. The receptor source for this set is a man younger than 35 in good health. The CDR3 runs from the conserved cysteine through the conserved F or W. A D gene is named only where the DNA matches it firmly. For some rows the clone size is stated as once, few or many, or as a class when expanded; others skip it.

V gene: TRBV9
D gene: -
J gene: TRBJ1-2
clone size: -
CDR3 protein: CASNGGNDRNYGYTF
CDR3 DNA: TGTGCCAGCAACGGGGGGAACGACAGGAACTATGGCTACACCTTC

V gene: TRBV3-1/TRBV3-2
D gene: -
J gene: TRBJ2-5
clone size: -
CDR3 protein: CASSQSESGLGYETQYF
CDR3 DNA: TGTGCCAGCAGCCAAAGTGAGTCCGGACTTGGTTATGAGACCCAGTACTTC

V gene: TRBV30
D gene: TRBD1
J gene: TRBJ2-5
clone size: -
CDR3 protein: CARIPGGFVYCGETQYF
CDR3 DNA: TGTGCCCGAATCCCAGGGGGATTCGTTTATTGTGGAGAGACCCAGTACTTC

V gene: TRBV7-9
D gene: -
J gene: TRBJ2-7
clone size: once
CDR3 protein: CASSSAGMSYEQYF
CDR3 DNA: TGTGCCAGCAGCAGCGCAGGGATGTCCTACGAGCAGTACTTC

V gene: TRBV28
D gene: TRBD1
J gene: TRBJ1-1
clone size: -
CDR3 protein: CASRPRQGAMNTEAFF
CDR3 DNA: TGTGCCAGCAGACCCCGACAGGGGGCGATGAACACTGAAGCTTTCTTT

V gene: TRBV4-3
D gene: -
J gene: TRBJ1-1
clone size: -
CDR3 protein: CASSQGSANTEAFF
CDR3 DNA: TGCGCCAGCAGCCAAGGCAGTGCGAACACTGAAGCTTTCTTT

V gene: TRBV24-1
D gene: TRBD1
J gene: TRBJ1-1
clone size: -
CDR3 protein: CATSESDRGGTEAFF
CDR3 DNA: TGTGCCACCAGTGAGAGCGACAGGGGAGGCACTGAAGCTTTCTTT

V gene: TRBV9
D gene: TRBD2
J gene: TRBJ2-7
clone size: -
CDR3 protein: CASSAGLAGGGYEQYF
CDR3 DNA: TGTGCCAGCAGCGCCGGACTAGCGGGAGGAGGATACGAGCAGTACTTC

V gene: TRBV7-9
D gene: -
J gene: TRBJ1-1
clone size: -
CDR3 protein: CASSLGGARDTEAFF
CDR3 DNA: TGTGCCAGCAGCTTAGGTGGGGCGCGGGATACTGAAGCTTTCTTT

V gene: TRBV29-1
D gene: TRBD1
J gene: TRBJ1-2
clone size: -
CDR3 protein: CSVGDRANYGYTF
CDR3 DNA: TGCAGCGTTGGGGACAGGGCTAACTATGGCTACACCTTC

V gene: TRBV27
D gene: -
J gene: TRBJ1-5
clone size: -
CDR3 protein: CASSLPGGNQPQHF
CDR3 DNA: TGTGCCAGCAGTTTACCAGGAGGCAATCAGCCCCAGCATTTT

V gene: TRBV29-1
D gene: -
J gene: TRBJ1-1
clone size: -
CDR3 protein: CSVRTDMNTEAFF
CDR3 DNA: TGCAGCGTGAGGACAGACATGAACACTGAAGCTTTCTTT

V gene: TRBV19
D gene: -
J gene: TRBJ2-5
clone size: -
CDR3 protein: CASRKGLQETQYF
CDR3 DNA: TGTGCCAGTAGGAAGGGCCTCCAAGAGACCCAGTACTTC

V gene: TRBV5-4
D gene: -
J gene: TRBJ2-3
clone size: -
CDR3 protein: CASSLAEGGAQYF
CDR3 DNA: TGTGCCAGCAGCTTGGCCGAGGGGGGGGCGCAGTATTTT

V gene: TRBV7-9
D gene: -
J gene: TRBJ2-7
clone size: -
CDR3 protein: CASSHSGAYEQYF
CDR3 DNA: TGTGCCAGCAGCCATAGCGGAGCCTACGAGCAGTACTTC

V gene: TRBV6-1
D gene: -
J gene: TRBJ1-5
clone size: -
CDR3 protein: CASSEAQHRNGNQPQHF
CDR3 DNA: TGTGCCAGCAGTGAAGCGCAACACCGGAATGGCAATCAGCCCCAGCATTTT

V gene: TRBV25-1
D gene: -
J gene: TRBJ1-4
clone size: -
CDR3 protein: CASSGVVGTNHNEKLFF
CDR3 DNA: TGTGCCAGCAGTGGGGTAGTCGGGACAAACCATAATGAAAAACTGTTTTTT

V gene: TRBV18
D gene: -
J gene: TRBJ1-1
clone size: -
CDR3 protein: CASSPVVQGGTEAFF
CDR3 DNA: TGTGCCAGCTCACCGGTTGTCCAGGGAGGCACTGAAGCTTTCTTT

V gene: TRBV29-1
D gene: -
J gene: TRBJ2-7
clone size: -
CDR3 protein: CSVEGDISYEQYF
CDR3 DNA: TGCAGCGTCGAAGGGGACATCTCCTACGAGCAGTACTTC

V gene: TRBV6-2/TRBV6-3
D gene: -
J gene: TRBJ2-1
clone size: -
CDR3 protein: CASSYSISLEGSASSYNEQFF
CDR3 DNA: TGTGCCAGCAGTTACTCGATCTCCTTAGAGGGTAGCGCTAGCTCCTACAATGAGCAGTTCTTC

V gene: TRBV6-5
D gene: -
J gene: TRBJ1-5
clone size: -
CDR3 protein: CASRPRPGGNQPQHF
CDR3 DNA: TGTGCCAGCAGACCTCGCCCCGGAGGCAATCAGCCCCAGCATTTT

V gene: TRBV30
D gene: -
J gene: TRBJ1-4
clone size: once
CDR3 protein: CAWSPSGATNEKLFF
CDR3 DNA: TGTGCCTGGAGCCCTTCGGGGGCAACTAATGAAAAACTGTTTTTT

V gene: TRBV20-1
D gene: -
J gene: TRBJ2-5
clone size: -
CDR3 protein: CSAREETQYF
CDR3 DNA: TGCAGTGCTAGGGAAGAGACCCAGTACTTC

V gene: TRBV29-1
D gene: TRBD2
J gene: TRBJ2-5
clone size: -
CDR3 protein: CSVEEGVAGGETQYF
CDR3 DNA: TGCAGCGTTGAAGAGGGGGTAGCGGGAGGCGAGACCCAGTACTTC

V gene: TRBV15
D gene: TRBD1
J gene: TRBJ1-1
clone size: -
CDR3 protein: CATSRGGQVGSEAFF
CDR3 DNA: TGTGCCACCAGCAGAGGTGGACAGGTGGGGTCTGAAGCTTTCTTT

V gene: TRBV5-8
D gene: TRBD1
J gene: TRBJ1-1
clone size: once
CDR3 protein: CASSYRGRGTEAFF
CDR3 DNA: TGTGCCAGCAGCTACAGGGGGCGCGGGACTGAAGCTTTCTTT

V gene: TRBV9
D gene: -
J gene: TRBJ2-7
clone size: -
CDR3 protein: CASSPGEGPYEQYF
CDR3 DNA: TGTGCCAGCAGCCCGGGGGAAGGGCCCTACGAGCAGTACTTC

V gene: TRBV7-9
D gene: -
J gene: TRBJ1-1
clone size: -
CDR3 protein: CASSLTAGGYGAFF
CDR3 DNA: TGTGCCAGCAGCTTAACGGCTGGGGGGTATGGAGCTTTCTTT

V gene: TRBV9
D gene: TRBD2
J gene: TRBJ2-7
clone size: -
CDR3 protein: CASSVGSGTHSYEQYF
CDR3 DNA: TGTGCCAGCAGCGTAGGTAGCGGGACCCACTCCTACGAGCAGTACTTC

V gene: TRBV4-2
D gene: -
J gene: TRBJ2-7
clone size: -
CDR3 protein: CASSQGIEQYF
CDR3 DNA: TGTGCCAGCAGCCAGGGGATCGAGCAGTACTTC

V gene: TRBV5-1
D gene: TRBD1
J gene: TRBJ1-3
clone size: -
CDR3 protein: CASSSGQADGNTIYF
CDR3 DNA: TGCGCCAGCAGCTCCGGACAGGCGGATGGAAACACCATATATTTT

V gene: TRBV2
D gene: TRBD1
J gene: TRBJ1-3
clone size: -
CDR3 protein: CASRTTGEDTIYF
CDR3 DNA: TGTGCCAGCAGAACGACAGGGGAAGACACCATATATTTT

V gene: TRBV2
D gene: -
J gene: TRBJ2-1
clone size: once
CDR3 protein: CAGSTRVTYNEQFF
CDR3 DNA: TGTGCCGGGAGCACTCGGGTTACCTACAATGAGCAGTTCTTC

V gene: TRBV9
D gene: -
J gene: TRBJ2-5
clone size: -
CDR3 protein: CASSVGEGSLETQYF
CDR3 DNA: TGTGCCAGCAGCGTAGGGGAAGGGAGTTTGGAGACCCAGTACTTC

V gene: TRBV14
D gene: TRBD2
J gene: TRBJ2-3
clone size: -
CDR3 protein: CASSRTSGGDTQYF
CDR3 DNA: TGTGCCAGCAGCCGGACTAGTGGTGGTGATACGCAGTATTTT